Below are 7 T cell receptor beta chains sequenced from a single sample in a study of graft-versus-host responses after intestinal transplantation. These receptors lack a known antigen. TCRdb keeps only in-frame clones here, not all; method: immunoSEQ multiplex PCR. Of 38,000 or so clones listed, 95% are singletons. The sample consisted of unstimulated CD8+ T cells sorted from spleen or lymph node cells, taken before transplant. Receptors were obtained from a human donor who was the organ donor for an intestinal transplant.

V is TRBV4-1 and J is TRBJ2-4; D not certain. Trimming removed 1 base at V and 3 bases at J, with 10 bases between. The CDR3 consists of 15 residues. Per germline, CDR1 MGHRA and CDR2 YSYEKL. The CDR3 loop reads CASSQVLGHKNIQYF. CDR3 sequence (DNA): TGCGCCAGCAGCCAAGTCTTGGGCCACAAAAACATTCAGTACTTC.

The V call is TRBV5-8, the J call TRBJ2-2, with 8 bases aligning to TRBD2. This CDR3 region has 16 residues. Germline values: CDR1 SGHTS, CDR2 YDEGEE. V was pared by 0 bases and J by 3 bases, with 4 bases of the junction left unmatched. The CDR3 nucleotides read TGTGCCAGCAGCTTGGTGGCGGGGGGATACACCGGGGAGCTGTTTTTT. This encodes CASSLVAGGYTGELFF. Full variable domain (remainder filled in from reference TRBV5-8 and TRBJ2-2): EAGVTQSPTHLIKTRGQQATLRCSPISGHTSVYWYQQALGLGLQFLLWYDEGEERNRGNFPPRFSGRQFPNYSSELNVNALELEDSALYLCASSLVAGGYTGELFFGEGSRLTVL.

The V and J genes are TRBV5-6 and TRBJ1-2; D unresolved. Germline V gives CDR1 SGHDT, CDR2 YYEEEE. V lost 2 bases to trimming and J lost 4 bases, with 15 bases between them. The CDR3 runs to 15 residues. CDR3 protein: CASSFGFRGFYGYTF. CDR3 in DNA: TGTGCCAGCAGCTTCGGATTTCGGGGTTTCTATGGCTACACCTTC.

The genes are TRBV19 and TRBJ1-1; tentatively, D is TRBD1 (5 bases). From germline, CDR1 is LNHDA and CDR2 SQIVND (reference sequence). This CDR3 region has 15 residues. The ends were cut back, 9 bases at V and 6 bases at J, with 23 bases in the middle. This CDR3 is CASLGISKRGPEAFF. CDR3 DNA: TGTGCCAGCCTGGGGATTAGTAAACGGGGACCTGAAGCTTTCTTT.

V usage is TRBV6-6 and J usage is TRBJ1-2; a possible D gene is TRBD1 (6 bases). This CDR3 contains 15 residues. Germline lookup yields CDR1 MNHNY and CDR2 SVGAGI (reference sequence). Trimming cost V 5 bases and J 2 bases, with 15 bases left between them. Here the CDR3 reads CASSPGQRLNYGYTF. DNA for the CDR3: TGTGCCAGCAGTCCCGGACAGAGACTCAACTATGGCTACACCTTC.

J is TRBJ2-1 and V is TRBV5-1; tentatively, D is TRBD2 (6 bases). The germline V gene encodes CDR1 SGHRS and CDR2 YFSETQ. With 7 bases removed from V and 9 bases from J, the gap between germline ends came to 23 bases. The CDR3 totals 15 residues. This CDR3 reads CASQAPNQEGGEQFF. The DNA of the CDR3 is TGCGCCAGCCAGGCCCCGAACCAGGAGGGCGGTGAGCAGTTCTTC.

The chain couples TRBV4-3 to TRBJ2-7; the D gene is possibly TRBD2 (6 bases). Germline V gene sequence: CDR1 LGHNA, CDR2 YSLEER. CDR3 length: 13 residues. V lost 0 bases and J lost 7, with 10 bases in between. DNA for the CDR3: TGCGCCAGCAGCCAAGATCGGGGGAAGGAGCAGTACTTC. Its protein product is CASSQDRGKEQYF.